The clone carrying this TCR beta chain was detected ten times or more. TCRdb reprocessed the RT-PCR reads via MiXCR and lists one record per CDR3 protein. The repertoire consists of around 500,000 distinct CDR3 sequences, with 11% occurring once and the leading ten covering about an eighth. The record originates from a study of response to subunit inactivated influenza vaccine. CDR1 is SGHTA and CDR2 is FQGNSA in the germline V gene. The CDR3 has 13 residues. With V trimmed by 4 bases and J by 8 bases, 5 bases remained unmatched. This receptor was obtained from a man aged 50-60 years who received an inactivated influenza vaccine. This chain connects TRBV7-2 to TRBJ2-3; 8 bases map to TRBD1. Sequenced here: PBMCs from blood, sampled 45 days after vaccination. The CDR3 reads CASSSGGWATQYF. As DNA, the CDR3 is TGTGCCAGCAGCTCAGGGGGCTGGGCTACGCAGTATTTT.